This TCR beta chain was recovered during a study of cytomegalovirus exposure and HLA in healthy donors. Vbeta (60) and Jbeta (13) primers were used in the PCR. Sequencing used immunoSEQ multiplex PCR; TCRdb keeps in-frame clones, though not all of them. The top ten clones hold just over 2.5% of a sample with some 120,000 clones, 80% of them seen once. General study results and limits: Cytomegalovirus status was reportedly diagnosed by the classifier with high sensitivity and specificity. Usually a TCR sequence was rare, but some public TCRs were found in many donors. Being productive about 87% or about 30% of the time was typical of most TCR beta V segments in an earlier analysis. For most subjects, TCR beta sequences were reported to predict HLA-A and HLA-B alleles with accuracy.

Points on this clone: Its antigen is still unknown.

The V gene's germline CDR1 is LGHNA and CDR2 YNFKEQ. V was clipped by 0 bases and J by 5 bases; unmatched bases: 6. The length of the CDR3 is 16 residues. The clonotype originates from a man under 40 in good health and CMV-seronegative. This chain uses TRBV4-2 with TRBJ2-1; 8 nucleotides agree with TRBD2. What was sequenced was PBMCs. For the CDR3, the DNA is TGTGCCAGCAGCCAAGACAGCGGGAGAGTAAACAATGAGCAGTTCTTC. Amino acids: CASSQDSGRVNNEQFF.